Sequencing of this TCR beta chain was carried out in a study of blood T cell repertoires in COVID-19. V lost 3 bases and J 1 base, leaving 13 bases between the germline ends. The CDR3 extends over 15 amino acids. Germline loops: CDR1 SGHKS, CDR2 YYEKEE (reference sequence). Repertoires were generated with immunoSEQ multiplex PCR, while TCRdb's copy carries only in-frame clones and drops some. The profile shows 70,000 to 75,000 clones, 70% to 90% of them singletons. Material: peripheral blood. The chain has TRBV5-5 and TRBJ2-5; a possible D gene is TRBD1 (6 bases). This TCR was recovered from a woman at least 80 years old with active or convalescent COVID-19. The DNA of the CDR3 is TGTGCCAGCAGCTCCCCCGGGACACCCCAAGAGACCCAGTACTTC. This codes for CASSSPGTPQETQYF. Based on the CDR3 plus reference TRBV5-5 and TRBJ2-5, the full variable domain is DAGVTQSPTHLIKTRGQQVTLRCSPISGHKSVSWYQQVLGQGPQFIFQYYEKEERGRGNFPDRFSARQFPNYSSELNVNALLLGDSALYLCASSSPGTPQETQYFGPGTRLLVL.